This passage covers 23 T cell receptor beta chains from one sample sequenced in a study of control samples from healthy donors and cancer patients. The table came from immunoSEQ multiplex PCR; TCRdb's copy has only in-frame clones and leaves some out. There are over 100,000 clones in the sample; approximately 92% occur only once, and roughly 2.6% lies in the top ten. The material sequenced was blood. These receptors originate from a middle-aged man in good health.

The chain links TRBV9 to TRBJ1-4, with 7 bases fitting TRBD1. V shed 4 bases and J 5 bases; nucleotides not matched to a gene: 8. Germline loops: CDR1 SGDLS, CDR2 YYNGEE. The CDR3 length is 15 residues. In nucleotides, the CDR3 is TGTGCCAGCAGCTCCCAGCCGGGACAGAATGAAAAACTGTTTTTT. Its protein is CASSSQPGQNEKLFF.

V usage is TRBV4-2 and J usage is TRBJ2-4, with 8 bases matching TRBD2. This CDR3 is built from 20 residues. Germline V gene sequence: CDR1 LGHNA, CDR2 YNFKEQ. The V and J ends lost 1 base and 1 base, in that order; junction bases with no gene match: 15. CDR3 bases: TGTGCCAGCAGCCAAGTTGGTCCCGCCCCGGGGGGGTATGCCAAAAACATTCAGTACTTC. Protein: CASSQVGPAPGGYAKNIQYF.

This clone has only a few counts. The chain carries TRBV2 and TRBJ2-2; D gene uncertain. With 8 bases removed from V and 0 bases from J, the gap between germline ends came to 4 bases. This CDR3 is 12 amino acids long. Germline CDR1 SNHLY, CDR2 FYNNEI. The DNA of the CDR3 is TGTGCCAGCGGGACGAACACCGGGGAGCTGTTTTTT. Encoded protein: CASGTNTGELFF.

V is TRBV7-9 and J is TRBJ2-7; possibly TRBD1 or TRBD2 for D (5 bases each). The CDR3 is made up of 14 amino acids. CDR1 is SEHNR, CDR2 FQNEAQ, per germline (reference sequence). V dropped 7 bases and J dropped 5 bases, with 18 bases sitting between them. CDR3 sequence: CASTNRGVLNEQYF. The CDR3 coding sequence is TGTGCCAGCACTAACCGAGGGGTTCTGAACGAGCAGTACTTC.

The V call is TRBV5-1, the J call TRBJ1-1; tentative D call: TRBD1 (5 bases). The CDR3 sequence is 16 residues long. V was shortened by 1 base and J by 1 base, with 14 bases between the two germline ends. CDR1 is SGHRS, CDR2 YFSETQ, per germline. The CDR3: CASSLRGVEGNTEAFF. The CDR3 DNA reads TGCGCCAGCAGCTTGCGGGGGGTGGAAGGGAACACTGAAGCTTTCTTT.

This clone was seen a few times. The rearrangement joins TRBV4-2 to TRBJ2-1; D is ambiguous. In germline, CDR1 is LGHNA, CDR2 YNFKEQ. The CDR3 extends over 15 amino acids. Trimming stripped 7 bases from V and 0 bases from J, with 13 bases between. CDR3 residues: CASTRLVSSYNEQFF. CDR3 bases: TGTGCCAGCACCCGACTGGTTAGCTCCTACAATGAGCAGTTCTTC.

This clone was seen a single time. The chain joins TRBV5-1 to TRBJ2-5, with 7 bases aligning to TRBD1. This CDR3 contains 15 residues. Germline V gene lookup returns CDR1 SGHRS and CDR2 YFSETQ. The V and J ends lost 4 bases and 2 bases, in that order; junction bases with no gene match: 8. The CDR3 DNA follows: TGCGCCAGCAGCGTGGACAGGACCCAACAAGAGACCCAGTACTTC. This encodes CASSVDRTQQETQYF.

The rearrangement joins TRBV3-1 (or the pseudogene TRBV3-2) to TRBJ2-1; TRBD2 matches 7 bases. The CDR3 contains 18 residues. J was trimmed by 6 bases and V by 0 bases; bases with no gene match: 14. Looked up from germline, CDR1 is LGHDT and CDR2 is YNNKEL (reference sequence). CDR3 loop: CASSQDLGSSGGGNEQFF. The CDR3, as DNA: TGTGCCAGCAGCCAAGATCTCGGGTCTAGCGGCGGCGGCAATGAGCAGTTCTTC.

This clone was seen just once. The CDR3 here is CASSMDRAKRGEQFF. The CDR3 bases are TGCGCCAGCAGCATGGACAGGGCGAAGAGGGGTGAGCAGTTCTTC. The rearrangement joins TRBV5-1 to TRBJ2-1, with 8 bases aligning to TRBD1. The J segment lost 9 bases and the V segment lost 4 bases, leaving 12 bases of the junction unmatched. CDR3 length: 15 amino acids. Germline V lookup: CDR1 SGHRS, CDR2 YFSETQ. Complete variable domain (other parts from reference TRBV5-1 and TRBJ2-1): KAGVTQTPRYLIKTRGQQVTLSCSPISGHRSVSWYQQTPGQGLQFLFEYFSETQRNKGNFPGRFSGRQFSNSRSEMNVSTLELGDSALYLCASSMDRAKRGEQFFGPGTRLTVL.

CDR3 sequence: CASSHRGSRYEQYF. In DNA form, the CDR3 reads TGTGCCAGCTCTCACAGGGGTTCCCGGTACGAGCAGTACTTC. The chain has TRBV18 and TRBJ2-7; TRBD1 matches at 7 bases. Germline V gives CDR1 KGHSH, CDR2 LQKENI. Losses at the gene ends were 6 bases for V and 4 bases for J; bases not matched to a gene: 9. CDR3 length: 14 residues.

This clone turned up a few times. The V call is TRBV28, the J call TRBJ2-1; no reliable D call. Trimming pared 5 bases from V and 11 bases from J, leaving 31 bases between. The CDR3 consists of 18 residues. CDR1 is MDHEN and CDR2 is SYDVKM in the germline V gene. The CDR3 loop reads CASSRSRPQVAPNYKQFF. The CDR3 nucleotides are TGTGCCAGCAGTCGAAGCCGGCCGCAGGTGGCCCCCAATTATAAGCAGTTCTTC.

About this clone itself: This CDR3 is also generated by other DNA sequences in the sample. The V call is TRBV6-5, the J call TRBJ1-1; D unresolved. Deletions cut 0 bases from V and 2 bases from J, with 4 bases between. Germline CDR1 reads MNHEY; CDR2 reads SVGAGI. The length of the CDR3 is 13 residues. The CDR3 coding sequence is TGTGCCAGCAGTTACTCTAGAAACACTGAAGCTTTCTTT. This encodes CASSYSRNTEAFF.

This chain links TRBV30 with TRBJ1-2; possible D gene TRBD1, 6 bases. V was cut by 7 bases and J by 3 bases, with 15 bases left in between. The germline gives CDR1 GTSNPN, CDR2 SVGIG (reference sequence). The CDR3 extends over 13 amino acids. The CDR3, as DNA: TGTGCCTACACAGGGAGTAGGGACTATGGCTACACCTTC. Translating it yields CAYTGSRDYGYTF.

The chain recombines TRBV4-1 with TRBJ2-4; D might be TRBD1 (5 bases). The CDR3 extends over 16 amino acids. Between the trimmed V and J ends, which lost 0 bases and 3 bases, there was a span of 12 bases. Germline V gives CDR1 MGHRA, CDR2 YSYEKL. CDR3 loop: CASSQDQGAIKNIQYF. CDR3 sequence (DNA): TGCGCCAGCAGCCAAGATCAAGGGGCGATCAAAAACATTCAGTACTTC.

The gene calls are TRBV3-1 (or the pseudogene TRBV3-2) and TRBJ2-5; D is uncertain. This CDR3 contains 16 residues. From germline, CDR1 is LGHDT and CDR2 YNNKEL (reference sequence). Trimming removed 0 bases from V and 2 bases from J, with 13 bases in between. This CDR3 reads CASSQEVARLQETQYF. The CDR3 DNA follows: TGTGCCAGCAGCCAAGAAGTGGCCAGGCTTCAAGAGACCCAGTACTTC.

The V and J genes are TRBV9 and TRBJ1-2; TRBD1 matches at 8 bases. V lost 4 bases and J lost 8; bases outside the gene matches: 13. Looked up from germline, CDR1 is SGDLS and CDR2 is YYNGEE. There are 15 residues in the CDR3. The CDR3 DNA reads TGTGCCAGCAGCTCGGGACAGGCCCCTCCCCGAGGCTACACCTTC. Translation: CASSSGQAPPRGYTF.

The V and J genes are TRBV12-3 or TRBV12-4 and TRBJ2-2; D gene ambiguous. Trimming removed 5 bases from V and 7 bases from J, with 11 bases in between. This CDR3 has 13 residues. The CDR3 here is CASSRRYGGELFF. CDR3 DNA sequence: TGTGCCAGCAGTCGACGGTATGGCGGGGAGCTGTTTTTT.

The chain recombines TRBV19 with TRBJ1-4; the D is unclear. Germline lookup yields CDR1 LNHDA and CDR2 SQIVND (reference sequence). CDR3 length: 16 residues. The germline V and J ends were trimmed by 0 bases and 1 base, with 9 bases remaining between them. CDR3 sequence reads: CASSIDRSRTNEKLFF. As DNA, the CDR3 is TGTGCCAGTAGTATAGATCGATCGAGAACTAATGAAAAACTGTTTTTT.

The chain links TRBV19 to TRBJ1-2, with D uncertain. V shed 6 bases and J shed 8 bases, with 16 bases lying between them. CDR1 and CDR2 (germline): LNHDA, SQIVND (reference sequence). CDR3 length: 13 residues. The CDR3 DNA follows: TGTGCCAGTAGCGAACAGAGAGGGTTCGGCTACACCTTC. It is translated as CASSEQRGFGYTF.

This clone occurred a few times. As DNA, the CDR3 is TGTGCCAGCAGCGTAAACCCTAGCGGGGGATACCTTTCTAATGAGCAGTTCTTC. This codes for CASSVNPSGGYLSNEQFF. The rearrangement joins TRBV9 to TRBJ2-1; 10 bases agree with TRBD2. CDR3 size: 18 residues. Per the germline V gene, CDR1 is SGDLS and CDR2 is YYNGEE. J gave up 7 bases and V 1 base, and 14 bases lay outside the gene matches.

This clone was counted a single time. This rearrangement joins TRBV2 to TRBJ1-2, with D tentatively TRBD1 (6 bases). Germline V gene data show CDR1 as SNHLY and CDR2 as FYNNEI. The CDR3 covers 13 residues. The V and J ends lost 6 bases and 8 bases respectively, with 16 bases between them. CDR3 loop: CASSATGQGGYTF. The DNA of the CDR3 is TGTGCCAGCAGCGCTACAGGGCAGGGCGGCTACACCTTC.

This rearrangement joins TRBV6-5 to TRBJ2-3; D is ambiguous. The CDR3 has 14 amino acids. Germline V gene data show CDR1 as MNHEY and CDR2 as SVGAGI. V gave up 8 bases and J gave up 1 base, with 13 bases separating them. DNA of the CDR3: TGTGCCAGCGGGTTCATATGGGGCACAGATACGCAGTATTTT. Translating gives CASGFIWGTDTQYF.

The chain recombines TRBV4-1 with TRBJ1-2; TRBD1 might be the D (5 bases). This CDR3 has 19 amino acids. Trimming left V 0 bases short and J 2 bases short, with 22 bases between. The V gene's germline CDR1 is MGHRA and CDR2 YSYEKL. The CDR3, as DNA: TGCGCCAGCAGCCAAGATTTGGGGGTGGTGGGAAAGGCGAACTATGGCTACACCTTC. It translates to CASSQDLGVVGKANYGYTF.